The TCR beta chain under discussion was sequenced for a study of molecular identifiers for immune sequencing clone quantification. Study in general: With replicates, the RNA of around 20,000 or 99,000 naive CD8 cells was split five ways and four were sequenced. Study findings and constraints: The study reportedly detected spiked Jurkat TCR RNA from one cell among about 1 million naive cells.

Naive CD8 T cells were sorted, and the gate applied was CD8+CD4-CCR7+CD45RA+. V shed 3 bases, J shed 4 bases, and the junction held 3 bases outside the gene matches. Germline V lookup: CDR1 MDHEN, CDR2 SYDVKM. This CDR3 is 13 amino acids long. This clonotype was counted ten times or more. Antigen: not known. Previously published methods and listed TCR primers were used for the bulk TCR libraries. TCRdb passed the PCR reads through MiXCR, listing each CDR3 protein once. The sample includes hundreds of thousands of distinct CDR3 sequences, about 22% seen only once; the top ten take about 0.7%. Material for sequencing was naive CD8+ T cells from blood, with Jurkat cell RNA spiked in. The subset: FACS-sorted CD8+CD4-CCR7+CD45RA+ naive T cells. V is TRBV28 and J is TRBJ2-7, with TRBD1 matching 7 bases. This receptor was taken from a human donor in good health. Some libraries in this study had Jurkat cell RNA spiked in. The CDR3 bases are TGTGCCAGCAGTTTCGACAGGGTTTACGAGCAGTACTTC. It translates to CASSFDRVYEQYF.